This T cell receptor (beta chain) derives from a study of shared clonotypes between healthy human individuals. Study-wide findings and caveats: Rarefaction gave evidence that sorted-subset sequencing remained incomplete despite large depth.

As concerns this clone: Its target is unknown.

Repertoires were generated with immunoSEQ multiplex PCR, while TCRdb's copy carries only in-frame clones and drops some. The repertoire holds 1.4 million or so clones, with approximately 98.5% as singletons. This CDR3 contains 15 residues. The V segment lost 2 bases and the J segment 4 bases; nucleotides outside the gene matches: 4. CDR1 and CDR2 (germline): SGDLS, YYNGEE. The chain recombines TRBV9 with TRBJ2-1, with 9 bases lining up with TRBD2. Sequencing used naive CD4+ T cells sorted from blood. Documented subset: CD45RA+ positively selected. The sequence was collected from a man younger than 40 in good health. This CDR3 is CASSVSGSMYNEQFF. The CDR3 DNA reads as TGTGCCAGCAGCGTTAGCGGGAGTATGTACAATGAGCAGTTCTTC.